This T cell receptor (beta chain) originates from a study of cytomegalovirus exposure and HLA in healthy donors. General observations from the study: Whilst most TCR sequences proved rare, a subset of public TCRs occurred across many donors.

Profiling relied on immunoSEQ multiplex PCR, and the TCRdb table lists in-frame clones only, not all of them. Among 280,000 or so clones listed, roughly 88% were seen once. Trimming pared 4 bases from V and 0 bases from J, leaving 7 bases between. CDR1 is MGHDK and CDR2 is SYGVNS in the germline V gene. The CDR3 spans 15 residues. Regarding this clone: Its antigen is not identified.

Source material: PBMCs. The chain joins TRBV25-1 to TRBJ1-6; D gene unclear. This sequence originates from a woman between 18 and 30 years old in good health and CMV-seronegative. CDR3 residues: CASSGSGSYNSPLHF. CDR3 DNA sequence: TGTGCCAGCAGTGGATCGGGCTCCTATAATTCACCCCTCCACTTT.